These T cell receptor beta chains were read from a single sample in a study of identical twins. TCRdb reanalysed the 5' RACE reads using MiXCR and keeps one entry per CDR3 protein. The repertoire holds fewer than 500,000 distinct CDR3 sequences, with around 24% as singletons. The data were also submitted as part of a second study, on T cells expressing NK-cell markers.

Sequences were obtained from CD4+ T cells sorted from blood. Receptors were obtained from a woman aged 18 to 35 in good health. CDR3s include the opening cysteine and the closing phenylalanine or tryptophan. D genes are given only for firm matches. Only some rows state a clone size, as once, few, many or a class for expanded clones.

few	TRBJ1-2	TRBV15	TRBD1	CATSGGGQALDGYTF	TGTGCCACCAGCGGGGGCGGACAGGCGCTGGATGGCTACACCTTC
few	TRBJ2-1	TRBV20-1	TRBD2	CSAQSGILYNEQFF	TGCAGTGCCCAGAGCGGGATTCTCTACAATGAGCAGTTCTTC
many	TRBJ1-2	TRBV12-3/TRBV12-4	.	CASSLPGHYGYTF	TGTGCCAGCAGTTTGCCCGGACATTATGGCTACACCTTC
few	TRBJ2-3	TRBV6-5	.	CASSYIRANTQYF	TGTGCCAGCAGTTACATTAGGGCGAATACGCAGTATTTT
.	TRBJ2-1	TRBV20-1	TRBD2	CSARDPGGDEQFF	TGCAGTGCTAGAGACCCGGGAGGGGATGAGCAGTTCTTC
.	TRBJ2-7	TRBV5-1	.	CASSVPSAEQYF	TGCGCCAGCAGCGTACCTAGCGCCGAGCAGTACTTC
once	TRBJ2-7	TRBV15	.	CATSRDGSVTSYEQYF	TGTGCCACCAGCAGAGATGGGAGTGTGACTAGCTACGAGCAGTACTTC
few	TRBJ2-3	TRBV7-9	TRBD1	CASSSAGTGLADTQYF	TGTGCCAGCAGCTCCGCCGGGACAGGGTTGGCAGATACGCAGTATTTT
few	TRBJ1-3	TRBV12-3/TRBV12-4	.	CASNPGAGNTIYF	TGTGCCAGCAATCCCGGGGCCGGAAACACCATATATTTT
few	TRBJ2-7	TRBV3-1	TRBD2	CASSQEVAGGRQSYEQYF	TGTGCCAGCAGCCAAGAGGTAGCGGGCGGCCGCCAATCCTACGAGCAGTACTTC
.	TRBJ2-7	TRBV5-1	TRBD1	CASSLPGTGTGSYEQYF	TGCGCCAGCAGCTTGCCCGGGACAGGGACTGGCTCCTACGAGCAGTACTTC
.	TRBJ1-2	TRBV5-1	.	CASSPRTANNYGYTF	TGCGCCAGCAGCCCGAGGACAGCGAATAACTATGGCTACACCTTC
.	TRBJ2-7	TRBV4-3	.	CASSHSRKRTYEQYF	TGCGCCAGCAGCCACTCCCGGAAGAGAACCTACGAGCAGTACTTC
.	TRBJ2-5	TRBV5-1	.	CASSLVPYQETQYF	TGCGCCAGCAGCTTGGTTCCGTACCAAGAGACCCAGTACTTC
few	TRBJ2-7	TRBV3-1	.	CASSQGAGVFRASYEQYF	TGTGCCAGCAGCCAAGGGGCCGGGGTATTCCGGGCCTCCTACGAGCAGTACTTC
.	TRBJ2-7	TRBV29-1	TRBD1	CSFRGPAYEQYF	TGCAGCTTCAGGGGGCCAGCCTACGAGCAGTACTTC
.	TRBJ2-1	TRBV15	.	CATRTRNNEQFF	TGTGCCACCAGGACCAGAAACAATGAGCAGTTCTTC
.	TRBJ2-7	TRBV27	.	CASSLTGVSYEQYF	TGTGCCAGCAGTCTGACAGGCGTATCCTACGAGCAGTACTTC
.	TRBJ2-7	TRBV12-3/TRBV12-4	.	CASSTNREQYF	TGTGCCAGCAGTACTAACCGGGAGCAGTACTTC
.	TRBJ2-7	TRBV4-3	TRBD1	CASSPYGTDGYEQYF	TGCGCCAGCAGCCCCTACGGGACAGACGGATACGAGCAGTACTTC
.	TRBJ2-7	TRBV11-3	.	CASSPPYRSAGEQYF	TGTGCCAGCAGCCCCCCTTATCGGTCCGCTGGGGAGCAGTACTTC
few	TRBJ2-5	TRBV4-3	.	CASSHLREETQYF	TGCGCCAGCAGCCATCTCAGGGAGGAGACCCAGTACTTC
.	TRBJ2-7	TRBV7-6	TRBD2	CASSLGSGRVSEQYF	TGTGCCAGCAGCTTAGGTTCAGGGAGGGTCTCCGAGCAGTACTTC
few	TRBJ1-2	TRBV5-1	TRBD1	CASSPDRGTGYTF	TGCGCCAGCAGCCCGGACAGGGGGACCGGCTACACCTTC
few	TRBJ2-2	TRBV5-1	TRBD2	CASSENSGTHTGELFF	TGCGCCAGCAGCGAAAATAGCGGGACACACACCGGGGAGCTGTTTTTT
.	TRBJ2-6	TRBV20-1	.	CSARDQGLGANVLTF	TGCAGTGCTAGAGATCAGGGGCTCGGGGCCAACGTCCTGACTTTC
few	TRBJ1-1	TRBV4-2	TRBD1	CASSQLQGSGTEAFF	TGTGCCAGCAGCCAACTACAGGGGAGCGGCACTGAAGCTTTCTTT
.	TRBJ1-1	TRBV11-2	.	CASSSTGPQGAFF	TGTGCCAGCAGCTCCACAGGACCCCAGGGAGCTTTCTTT
few	TRBJ2-3	TRBV9	.	CASGGTTDTQYF	TGTGCCAGTGGTGGGACCACAGATACGCAGTATTTT
few	TRBJ2-2	TRBV20-1	.	CSARGVAYPNTGELFF	TGCAGTGCTAGGGGAGTGGCGTATCCGAACACCGGGGAGCTGTTTTTT
.	TRBJ2-7	TRBV7-2	.	CPSSLGGSSYEQYF	TGTCCCAGCAGCTTAGGGGGGTCGAGCTACGAGCAGTACTTC
.	TRBJ2-3	TRBV4-1	.	CASSQGVLSHTQYF	TGCGCCAGCAGCCAGGGGGTCCTTTCTCATACGCAGTATTTT
once	TRBJ2-7	TRBV12-3/TRBV12-4	.	CASSLGRGLREQYF	TGTGCCAGCAGTTTGGGCAGGGGATTACGTGAGCAGTACTTC
.	TRBJ2-7	TRBV6-5	.	CASSWKTETYEQYF	TGTGCCAGCAGTTGGAAGACAGAGACCTACGAGCAGTACTTC
.	TRBJ2-2	TRBV12-3/TRBV12-4	.	CASSDYGRGNTGELFF	TGTGCCAGCAGTGACTACGGACGGGGGAACACCGGGGAGCTGTTTTTT
few	TRBJ1-2	TRBV7-2	TRBD1	CASSLIFGTGYGYTF	TGTGCCAGCAGCTTAATCTTCGGGACAGGGTATGGCTACACCTTC
few	TRBJ1-1	TRBV3-1	.	CASSSRRDTIRPFF	TGTGCCAGCAGCTCCCGCCGGGACACCATACGTCCTTTCTTT
.	TRBJ2-2	TRBV14	.	CASKERASSNTGELFF	TGTGCCAGCAAGGAAAGGGCCTCGTCGAACACCGGGGAGCTGTTTTTT
.	TRBJ2-7	TRBV5-1	.	CASSLNGDGRTQYF	TGCGCCAGCAGCTTGAACGGGGACGGCAGGACGCAGTACTTC
.	TRBJ2-7	TRBV29-1	.	CSVGQRQAMGEQYF	TGCAGCGTTGGGCAGAGGCAGGCGATGGGCGAGCAGTACTTC
.	TRBJ2-5	TRBV10-1	.	CASGVGRVGEETQYF	TGCGCCAGCGGGGTTGGCAGGGTAGGAGAAGAGACCCAGTACTTC
.	TRBJ2-7	TRBV20-1	.	CSARVWAPGNEQYF	TGCAGTGCTAGAGTGTGGGCCCCCGGAAACGAGCAGTACTTC
few	TRBJ1-1	TRBV29-1	.	CSVEGARGNTEAFF	TGCAGCGTTGAGGGGGCCCGGGGGAACACTGAAGCTTTCTTT
.	TRBJ2-7	TRBV12-3/TRBV12-4	TRBD2	CASSLGSGGQSSYEQYF	TGTGCCAGCAGTTTAGGTAGCGGGGGGCAGAGCTCCTACGAGCAGTACTTC
.	TRBJ2-1	TRBV2	.	CASSAYWGSSYNEQFF	TGTGCCAGCAGTGCCTACTGGGGGAGCTCCTACAATGAGCAGTTCTTC
.	TRBJ2-1	TRBV5-1	TRBD2	CASSLQVGRLAGPNEQFF	TGCGCCAGCAGCTTGCAGGTGGGGCGACTAGCGGGACCGAATGAGCAGTTCTTC
.	TRBJ2-2	TRBV5-1	TRBD2	CASSLIAGSNTGELFF	TGCGCCAGCAGCCTGATAGCGGGGTCGAACACCGGGGAGCTGTTTTTT
.	TRBJ1-6	TRBV12-3/TRBV12-4	.	CASSSLNREGSPLHF	TGTGCCAGCAGTTCATTAAACAGGGAAGGTTCACCCCTCCACTTT
.	TRBJ2-7	TRBV5-1	.	CASSLANGYEQYF	TGCGCCAGCAGCTTGGCCAACGGGTACGAGCAGTACTTC
.	TRBJ2-3	TRBV5-1	.	CASSGGLTDTQYF	TGCGCCAGCAGCGGAGGCCTCACAGATACGCAGTATTTT
.	TRBJ1-5	TRBV7-8	.	CASSLERSLPQPQHF	TGTGCCAGCAGCTTAGAGAGGTCACTACCTCAGCCCCAGCATTTT
.	TRBJ2-5	TRBV7-2	.	CVSSGQGMETQYF	TGTGTCAGTTCGGGGCAGGGCATGGAGACCCAGTACTTC
.	TRBJ2-7	TRBV6-2/TRBV6-3	.	CASSYWTVYEQYF	TGTGCCAGCAGTTATTGGACTGTCTACGAGCAGTACTTC
.	TRBJ1-1	TRBV29-1	.	CSVWGPRNTEAFF	TGCAGCGTTTGGGGACCCCGGAACACTGAAGCTTTCTTT
.	TRBJ2-2	TRBV10-3	.	CAISKRGTGELFF	TGTGCCATCAGCAAAAGGGGTACCGGGGAGCTGTTTTTT
.	TRBJ2-7	TRBV20-1	.	CSASVSGYEQYF	TGCAGTGCTAGTGTTAGTGGCTACGAGCAGTACTTC
.	TRBJ2-5	TRBV20-1	.	CSAIKGPGGTQYF	TGCAGTGCGATTAAAGGACCCGGAGGGACCCAGTACTTC